The 23 T cell receptor beta chains given below trace back to one sample, sequenced in a study of shared clonotypes between healthy human individuals. Sequenced by immunoSEQ multiplex PCR; TCRdb stores in-frame clones only, minus some. The repertoire holds some 2.1 million clones, with about 94% as singletons. CD45RO-negative cells were positively selected for CCR7, leaving out terminally differentiated effector memory CD45RA+ cells. Input material: naive CD8+ T cells sorted from blood. Receptors originate from a man between 18 and 29 years old in good health.

Comments on this clone: This same CDR3 is encoded by further DNA sequences in the sample. The chain employs TRBV4-1 and TRBJ1-1; D is uncertain. The CDR3 loop spans 12 amino acids. CDR1 is MGHRA and CDR2 is YSYEKL in the germline V gene. V was clipped by 3 bases and J by 0 bases, with 2 bases between them. The DNA of the CDR3 is TGCGCCAGCAGCCAGATGAACACTGAAGCTTTCTTT. It translates to CASSQMNTEAFF.

The chain links TRBV6-1 to TRBJ1-1; D is ambiguous. CDR3 length: 14 amino acids. V shed 2 bases and J shed 4 bases, with 11 bases lying between them. Per germline, CDR1 MNHNS and CDR2 SASEGT. The CDR3 loop is CASSELGVSTEAFF. CDR3 DNA: TGTGCCAGCAGTGAACTTGGGGTCAGCACTGAAGCTTTCTTT.

The rearrangement uses TRBV28 and TRBJ2-7, with 7 bases that match TRBD1. Trimming removed 2 bases from V and 6 bases from J; junction bases left unmatched: 7. The V gene's germline CDR1 is MDHEN and CDR2 SYDVKM. The CDR3 has 14 residues. The CDR3 region has the DNA TGTGCCAGCAGTTTAGCAGGGGGAGACTCCGAGCAGTACTTC. This sequence encodes CASSLAGGDSEQYF.

This chain connects TRBV6-6 to TRBJ2-2; D is unclear. The germline gives CDR1 MNHNY, CDR2 SVGAGI (reference sequence). The CDR3 runs 14 residues. Trimming took off 0 bases at V and 6 bases at J, with 8 bases between the two ends. CDR3 sequence: CASSYSGESGELFF. CDR3 sequence (DNA): TGTGCCAGCAGTTACTCGGGCGAGTCCGGGGAGCTGTTTTTT.

The V call is TRBV30, the J call TRBJ1-3; a possible D gene is TRBD1 (6 bases). The germline V gene has CDR1 GTSNPN and CDR2 SVGIG (reference sequence). V was trimmed by 5 bases and J by 2 bases, leaving 10 bases between them. This CDR3 is 13 amino acids long. The CDR3 reads CAWSGAAGNTIYF. CDR3 sequence (DNA): TGTGCCTGGTCGGGGGCGGCTGGAAACACCATATATTTT. The full variable domain, rest sourced from reference TRBV30 and TRBJ1-3, is SQTIHQWPATLVQPVGSPLSLECTVEGTSNPNLYWYRQAAGRGLQLLFYSVGIGQISSEVPQNLSASRPQDRQFILSSKKLLLSDSGFYLCAWSGAAGNTIYFGEGSWLTVV.

The chain joins TRBV7-6 to TRBJ1-5; the D is unclear. Germline V CDR1 and CDR2: SGHVS, FNYEAQ. V gave up 1 base and J gave up 5 bases, with 12 bases separating them. The CDR3 has 15 residues. CDR3 amino acids: CASSLVGRVDQPQHF. CDR3 bases: TGTGCCAGCAGCTTAGTCGGGAGGGTCGATCAGCCCCAGCATTTT.

The chain is built from TRBV4-1 and TRBJ1-3; D is undetermined. Trimming removed 0 bases at V and 0 bases at J, with 9 bases between. The CDR3 has 16 residues. From germline, CDR1 is MGHRA and CDR2 YSYEKL. The chain's CDR3 is CASSQEWQPSGNTIYF. The CDR3 region has the DNA TGCGCCAGCAGCCAAGAATGGCAGCCCTCTGGAAACACCATATATTTT.

A remark on this clone: This CDR3 is also generated by other DNA sequences in the sample. The V gene is TRBV4-3, the J gene TRBJ2-7; D is tentatively TRBD1 or TRBD2 (5 bases each). The V gene's germline CDR1 is LGHNA and CDR2 YSLEER. V was shortened by 0 bases and J by 4 bases, with 13 bases between the two germline ends. The CDR3 is made up of 15 amino acids. This chain's CDR3 is CASSQDGTGGYEQYF. DNA for the CDR3: TGCGCCAGCAGCCAAGATGGGACCGGCGGGTACGAGCAGTACTTC.

The chain recombines TRBV5-1 with TRBJ2-2; either TRBD1 or TRBD2 may supply D (5 bases each). Trimming cost V 0 bases and J 1 base, with 22 bases left between them. There are 20 residues in the CDR3. Germline V gives CDR1 SGHRS, CDR2 YFSETQ. The CDR3 DNA follows: TGCGCCAGCAGCTTGGTGCCCCGGGACCCAGGCAACGGGAACACCGGGGAGCTGTTTTTT. Translated: CASSLVPRDPGNGNTGELFF.

The rearrangement joins TRBV5-6 to TRBJ2-3; 7 nucleotides line up with TRBD1. CDR3 size: 14 residues. Trimming at V came to 2 bases and at J to 3 bases, leaving 3 bases not matched to a gene. CDR1 is SGHDT, CDR2 YYEEEE, per germline. The CDR3 bases are TGTGCCAGCAGCTTCCCGGGACAGACAGATACGCAGTATTTT. Translation: CASSFPGQTDTQYF.

V gene TRBV4-1 combines with J gene TRBJ1-1, with unresolved D. CDR1 is MGHRA, CDR2 YSYEKL, per germline. The CDR3 runs to 15 residues. Trimming left V 0 bases short and J 2 bases short, with 10 bases between. The CDR3 DNA reads TGCGCCAGCAGCCAAGATGAGGGATTCAACACTGAAGCTTTCTTT. Translating gives CASSQDEGFNTEAFF.

The rearrangement links TRBV28 to TRBJ1-4; 7 positions agree with TRBD1. Germline-derived CDR1 and CDR2 are MDHEN and SYDVKM. The CDR3 spans 14 residues. V shed 5 bases, J shed 8 bases, and the junction held 8 bases outside the gene matches. The chain's CDR3 is CASSMGTAPEKLFF. CDR3 DNA sequence: TGTGCCAGCAGTATGGGGACAGCCCCAGAAAAACTGTTTTTT.

V gene TRBV27 combines with J gene TRBJ2-1; no definite D call. The V end was cut by 6 bases, the J end by 2 bases, with 11 bases between. The germline CDR1 and CDR2 sequences are MNHEY and SMNVEV (reference sequence). The CDR3 length is 14 residues. This CDR3 reads CASRPESTYNEQFF. CDR3 bases: TGTGCCAGCAGACCGGAGTCCACCTACAATGAGCAGTTCTTC.

This clone was observed once. Distinct nucleotide sequences in the sample also encode this CDR3. The rearrangement joins TRBV19 to TRBJ2-1; 8 bases are shared with TRBD2. CDR1 and CDR2 from the germline V gene are LNHDA and SQIVND (reference sequence). There are 16 residues in the CDR3. V lost 0 bases to trimming and J lost 4 bases; unmatched junction nucleotides: 5. The CDR3 is CASSIDREGSYNEQFF. The CDR3 nucleotides are TGTGCCAGTAGTATAGATCGGGAGGGGTCGTACAATGAGCAGTTCTTC.

The rearrangement links TRBV2 to TRBJ1-5; TRBD1 is a possible D gene (6 bases). CDR3 size: 13 residues. CDR1 and CDR2 (germline): SNHLY, FYNNEI. Trimming took off 4 bases at V and 6 bases at J, with 10 bases between the two ends. The CDR3 DNA is TGTGCCAGCAGTGTCGGGGGCGGTCAGCCCCAGCATTTT. Amino acid sequence: CASSVGGGQPQHF.

CDR3 sequence reads: CASSSGTIISYEQYF. The CDR3 region has the DNA TGTGCCAGCAGCTCCGGGACAATAATATCTTACGAGCAGTACTTC. The chain uses TRBV7-9 and TRBJ2-7; a possible D gene is TRBD1 (6 bases). With 4 bases removed from V and 4 bases from J, the gap between germline ends came to 17 bases. The germline gives CDR1 SEHNR, CDR2 FQNEAQ (reference sequence). This CDR3 spans 15 amino acids.

The chain couples TRBV5-6 to TRBJ2-3; D is tentatively TRBD1 or TRBD2 (6 bases each). The germline V gene encodes CDR1 SGHDT and CDR2 YYEEEE. The ends were cut back, 4 bases at V and 2 bases at J, with 20 bases in the middle. The CDR3 has 17 amino acids. The CDR3 protein is CASSTAPGWGATDTQYF. The CDR3 bases are TGTGCCAGCAGCACCGCCCCAGGGTGGGGGGCCACAGATACGCAGTATTTT.

The chain is built from TRBV25-1 and TRBJ1-5; D is perhaps TRBD1 (5 bases). The CDR3 consists of 17 residues. V lost 2 bases and J 2 bases, leaving 16 bases between the germline ends. Germline loops: CDR1 MGHDK, CDR2 SYGVNS. CDR3 coding DNA: TGTGCCAGCAGTGAACTTCGTCTGGGGGGATGCAATCAGCCCCAGCATTTT. It translates to CASSELRLGGCNQPQHF.

This clone was observed a single time. The chain carries TRBV27 and TRBJ2-3; 12 nucleotides agree with TRBD2. CDR1 is MNHEY and CDR2 is SMNVEV in the germline V gene (reference sequence). Germline trimming cut 4 bases from V and 3 bases from J; bases unmatched to any gene: 5. CDR3 length: 16 amino acids. CDR3 nucleotides: TGTGCCAGCAGTTCGAGGACTAGCGGGGTGACAGATACGCAGTATTTT. Its protein is CASSSRTSGVTDTQYF.

This clone was observed once. V usage is TRBV7-9 and J usage is TRBJ1-1; no reliable D call. There are 13 residues in the CDR3. CDR1 is SEHNR, CDR2 FQNEAQ, per germline (reference sequence). The ends were cut back, 4 bases at V and 0 bases at J, with 6 bases in the middle. The CDR3 is CASSSEMNTEAFF. CDR3 bases: TGTGCCAGCAGCTCGGAAATGAACACTGAAGCTTTCTTT.

The chain couples TRBV10-2 to TRBJ1-2; 9 nucleotides match TRBD1. The CDR3 spans 15 residues. V shed 6 bases and J 2 bases; nucleotides not matched to a gene: 7. Germline V gene lookup returns CDR1 WSHSY and CDR2 SAAADI. This CDR3 is CASSTGGAWNYGYTF. The CDR3 DNA sequence: TGCGCCAGCAGCACAGGGGGCGCTTGGAACTATGGCTACACCTTC.

In this sample, this clone turned up a few times. J is TRBJ2-2 and V is TRBV19, with D possibly TRBD2 on 6 matching bases. The germline V gene encodes CDR1 LNHDA and CDR2 SQIVND (reference sequence). The CDR3 has 13 residues. The germline V and J ends were trimmed by 2 bases and 7 bases, with 8 bases remaining between them. As DNA, the CDR3 is TGTGCCAGTAGTATATTCGGGGGCGGGGAGCTGTTTTTT. It specifies CASSIFGGGELFF.

The chain has TRBV7-2 and TRBJ2-7; D not certain. V lost 3 bases and J lost 4, with 13 bases in between. This CDR3 is built from 14 residues. Germline V gene lookup returns CDR1 SGHTA and CDR2 FQGNSA. CDR3 protein: CASSFSGAGYEQYF. The CDR3 nucleotides read TGTGCCAGCAGCTTTTCGGGCGCCGGTTACGAGCAGTACTTC.